The 29 T cell receptor beta chains below all came from one sample that was sequenced in a study of beta chain features in type 1 diabetes. Sequenced material consisted of expressed TCRB transcripts (all of the isolated RNA was reverse transcribed). Using immunoSEQ multiplex PCR, the repertoire was profiled, and TCRdb retains in-frame clones only, with some absent. In the table there are fewer than 200,000 clones, around 8% of which are singletons. The specimen sequenced was central memory CD4+ T cells from blood. Source of these receptors: a man aged 18-30 years in good health.

This clone was recorded many times. CDR3 in DNA: TGCGCCAGCAGCTTGGGACTAGATATCGGTGAGCAGTTCTTC. As protein: CASSLGLDIGEQFF. The chain recombines TRBV5-1 with TRBJ2-1, with a weak D call TRBD2 (6 bases). V lost 0 bases and J lost 9, with 13 bases in between. Germline loops: CDR1 SGHRS, CDR2 YFSETQ. The CDR3 sequence is 14 residues long.

This clone has just a few counts. The chain carries TRBV14 and TRBJ2-1, with 7 positions matching TRBD2. The CDR3 is made up of 17 amino acids. Germline V gene lookup returns CDR1 SGHDN and CDR2 FVKESK. V was pared by 0 bases and J by 4 bases, with 9 bases of the junction left unmatched. The CDR3 DNA reads as TGTGCCAGCAGCCAAGATGGCGGGACTACATATTACAATGAGCAGTTCTTC. Protein: CASSQDGGTTYYNEQFF. The whole variable domain, remainder taken from reference TRBV14 and TRBJ2-1, is EAGVTQFPSHSVIEKGQTVTLRCDPISGHDNLYWYRRVMGKEIKFLLHFVKESKQDESGMPNNRFLAERTGGTYSTLKVQPAELEDSGVYFCASSQDGGTTYYNEQFFGPGTRLTVL.

The sample holds a few counts of this clone. CDR3 region: CASSPGTGRDNQPQHF. The DNA of the CDR3 is TGTGCCAGCAGCCCCGGGACAGGGCGGGACAATCAGCCCCAGCATTTT. The V call is TRBV11-2, the J call TRBJ1-5; 9 positions agree with TRBD1. J was trimmed by 3 bases and V by 5 bases; bases with no gene match: 8. The CDR3 runs to 16 residues. The germline V gene has CDR1 SGHAT and CDR2 FQNNGV.

This clone occurred a few times. The gene calls are TRBV4-2 and TRBJ2-2; 10 bases agree with TRBD2. CDR1 is LGHNA and CDR2 is YNFKEQ in the germline V gene. J was trimmed by 5 bases and V by 4 bases; bases with no gene match: 4. This CDR3 has 15 residues. CDR3 sequence reads: CASSPRTSGTGELFF. DNA for the CDR3: TGTGCCAGCAGCCCCCGGACTAGCGGAACCGGGGAGCTGTTTTTT.

This clone was detected ten times or more. The chain has TRBV7-2 and TRBJ2-7; 12 nucleotides agree with TRBD2. Per the germline V gene, CDR1 is SGHTA and CDR2 is FQGNSA. V lost 4 bases, J lost 4 bases, and 8 bases stayed unmatched. This CDR3 contains 16 residues. CDR3 sequence: CASSSRTSGNRYEQYF. CDR3 in DNA: TGTGCCAGCAGCTCAAGGACTAGCGGGAATAGGTACGAGCAGTACTTC.

In its sample, this clone was seen many times. V and J are TRBV18 and TRBJ1-1; the match to TRBD1 covers 8 bases. Looked up from germline, CDR1 is KGHSH and CDR2 is LQKENI. This CDR3 contains 15 residues. The J segment lost 5 bases and the V segment lost 4 bases, leaving 9 bases of the junction unmatched. The CDR3 reads CASSLSRTGQTEAFF. CDR3 nucleotide sequence: TGTGCCAGCTCACTGTCCCGGACAGGGCAGACTGAAGCTTTCTTT.

This clone showed up many times. The CDR3 spells CASSVMAGDRTQYF. Written as DNA, the CDR3 is TGTGCCAGCAGCGTCATGGCGGGGGACCGAACGCAGTATTTT. The J gene is TRBJ2-3, the V gene TRBV9; 7 nucleotides agree with TRBD2. The CDR3 is 14 amino acids. Germline trimming cut 2 bases from V and 9 bases from J; bases unmatched to any gene: 9. Germline lookup yields CDR1 SGDLS and CDR2 YYNGEE.

This clone occurred a few times. The chain couples TRBV5-6 to TRBJ1-1; 9 bases match TRBD1. The CDR3 has 15 residues. Germline V gene sequence: CDR1 SGHDT, CDR2 YYEEEE. V gave up 3 bases and J gave up 4 bases; unmatched junction bases: 7. The CDR3 sequence is CASSYPTGGTTEAFF. The CDR3 DNA sequence: TGTGCCAGCAGCTACCCGACAGGGGGAACCACTGAAGCTTTCTTT.

A few counts support this clone. J is TRBJ2-5 and V is TRBV6-1, with 8 bases fitting TRBD1. The CDR3 length is 14 residues. J lost 2 bases, V lost 6 bases, and 5 bases had no gene match. The germline gives CDR1 MNHNS, CDR2 SASEGT. Written as DNA, the CDR3 is TGTGCCAGCAGCGAGGGACAGGAGCAAGAGACCCAGTACTTC. It codes for CASSEGQEQETQYF.

This clone came up a few times. The chain has TRBV7-2 and TRBJ1-2; 9 positions match TRBD1. This CDR3 is built from 15 residues. Germline CDR1 and CDR2: SGHTA and FQGNSA. J gave up 4 bases and V 3 bases, and 6 bases lay outside the gene matches. The CDR3 reads CASSLTGTGTYGYTF. CDR3 DNA sequence: TGTGCCAGCAGCTTGACCGGGACAGGGACCTATGGCTACACCTTC.

This clone was recorded a few times. The V gene is TRBV5-6, the J gene TRBJ1-2, with 9 nucleotides matching TRBD1. The ends lost 2 bases at V and 4 bases at J; junction bases unmatched: 3. The CDR3 runs to 14 residues. The germline V gene encodes CDR1 SGHDT and CDR2 YYEEEE. The CDR3: CASSFRQGGYGYTF. The CDR3 DNA sequence: TGTGCCAGCAGCTTCCGACAGGGGGGCTATGGCTACACCTTC.

This clone was observed a few times. In DNA, the CDR3 is TGTGCCAGCAGATTACTATTGGGGGAGCTGTTTTTT. Its translation is CASRLLLGELFF. V and J are TRBV6-5 and TRBJ2-2; D not resolved. CDR3 length: 12 residues. V lost 6 bases and J lost 8, with 10 bases in between. CDR1 is MNHEY and CDR2 is SVGAGI in the germline V gene.

This clone was found a few times. The rearrangement uses TRBV18 and TRBJ2-4; a possible D gene is TRBD1 (6 bases). Between the trimmed V and J ends, which lost 3 bases and 7 bases, there was a span of 16 bases. The germline V gene encodes CDR1 KGHSH and CDR2 LQKENI. The CDR3 covers 15 residues. The CDR3 DNA sequence: TGTGCCAGCTCACCTCCTGGACAGTGGGAGAACATTCAGTACTTC. Amino acids: CASSPPGQWENIQYF.

This sequence joins TRBV7-8 and TRBJ1-2, with TRBD1 identical over 7 bases. V lost 4 bases and J lost 6; bases outside the gene matches: 5. The CDR3 is 13 amino acids. Germline loops: CDR1 SGHVS, CDR2 FQNEAQ. The CDR3 DNA sequence: TGTGCCAGCAGCTCTAGGGGGCTTAATGGCTACACCTTC. Protein product: CASSSRGLNGYTF.

This clone was found a few times. This chain connects TRBV6-4 to TRBJ2-2; TRBD1 matches 10 bases. Per the germline V gene, CDR1 is MRHNA and CDR2 is SNTAGT. V shed 6 bases, J shed 6 bases, and the junction held 4 bases outside the gene matches. The CDR3 sequence is 14 residues long. The CDR3 coding sequence is TGTGCCAGCAGGGGACAGGGGAAGGCCGGGGAGCTGTTTTTT. Translated, it gives CASRGQGKAGELFF.

This clone was counted between two and nine times. The DNA for the CDR3 is TGTGCCAGCAGTAGGGGGGGACACCAGAATGGACTGTTTTTT. This codes for CASSRGGHQNGLFF. J is TRBJ1-4 and V is TRBV7-8, with a possible D match to TRBD1 (6 bases). CDR1 and CDR2 from the germline V gene are SGHVS and FQNEAQ. Between the trimmed V and J ends, which lost 6 bases and 13 bases, there was a span of 21 bases. The CDR3 consists of 14 residues.

In this sample, this clone turned up a few times. V is TRBV30 and J is TRBJ2-7; 8 nucleotides align to TRBD1. This CDR3 comprises 14 residues. The junction had 13 bases not matched to a gene; V was cut back by 6 bases and J by 6 bases. CDR1 is GTSNPN, CDR2 SVGIG, per germline (reference sequence). CDR3 DNA sequence: TGTGCCTGCCCCAGAGGACAGGGATTGCGCGAGCAGTACTTC. Its translation is CACPRGQGLREQYF.

The gene calls are TRBV6-4 and TRBJ2-7, with D maybe TRBD1 (6 bases). The V end lost 3 bases, the J end lost 3 bases, and 9 bases lay between the germline ends. Germline-derived CDR1 and CDR2 are MRHNA and SNTAGT. The CDR3 spans 13 residues. The CDR3 nucleotides are TGTGCCAGCAGTGAGGTACAGGGCTACGAGCAGTACTTC. This sequence encodes CASSEVQGYEQYF.

In this sample, this clone turned up a few times. CDR3 nucleotide sequence: TGTGCCTGGAGTGACCCGGGACAGGGGAGAAACACCATATATTTT. This codes for CAWSDPGQGRNTIYF. This chain links TRBV30 with TRBJ1-3; 10 bases line up with TRBD1. Germline assignment: CDR1 GTSNPN and CDR2 SVGIG (reference sequence). This CDR3 has 15 residues. Trimming took 1 base from V and 5 from J; bases not matched to a gene: 5.

This clone has only a few counts. The CDR3 loop reads CASSSGLGQGDTDTQYF. CDR3 DNA sequence: TGCGCCAGCAGCTCCGGTCTTGGGCAGGGGGACACAGATACGCAGTATTTT. J is TRBJ2-3 and V is TRBV5-1; 7 bases fit TRBD1. With V trimmed by 3 bases and J by 2 bases, 12 bases remained unmatched. The germline CDR1 and CDR2 sequences are SGHRS and YFSETQ. The CDR3 is 17 amino acids.

V and J are TRBV9 and TRBJ2-5; a weak D match, TRBD2 (7 bases). The CDR3 has 15 residues. From germline, CDR1 is SGDLS and CDR2 YYNGEE. Deletions cut 2 bases from V and 5 bases from J, with 16 bases between. In nucleotides, the CDR3 is TGTGCCAGCAGCGTTAACGTGGGGGGGCCTGAGACCCAGTACTTC. Translating it yields CASSVNVGGPETQYF. The whole variable domain, remainder taken from reference TRBV9 and TRBJ2-5, is DSGVTQTPKHLITATGQRVTLRCSPRSGDLSVYWYQQSLDQGLQFLIQYYNGEERAKGNILERFSAQQFPDLHSELNLSSLELGDSALYFCASSVNVGGPETQYFGPGTRLLVL.

Of note for this clone: The junction departs from germline at one end; a sequencing error may be responsible. The V and J genes are TRBV7-7 and TRBJ1-4; 8 bases are a match to TRBD1. CDR3 length: 15 amino acids. Germline CDR1 reads SSHAT; CDR2 reads FNYEAQ (reference sequence). CDR3: CASSLNRGANEKLFF. The CDR3 nucleotides read TGTGCTAGCAGCTTAAACAGGGGGGCGAATGAAAAACTGTTTTTT.

The chain recombines TRBV9 with TRBJ2-1, with TRBD2 matching over 7 bases. The CDR3 sequence is 13 residues long. V gave up 3 bases and J gave up 4 bases; unmatched junction bases: 1. The germline gives CDR1 SGDLS, CDR2 YYNGEE. CDR3 DNA sequence: TGTGCCAGCAGCGCGCGGGGGTACAATGAGCAGTTCTTC. This sequence encodes CASSARGYNEQFF.

The chain uses TRBV2 and TRBJ2-1, with D perhaps matching TRBD1 (6 bases). V gave up 7 bases and J gave up 9 bases, with 16 bases separating them. CDR3 length: 13 amino acids. Germline V lookup: CDR1 SNHLY, CDR2 FYNNEI. CDR3 bases: TGTGCCAGCACCCTAGGGGGAGAGGGTGAGCAGTTCTTC. Protein product: CASTLGGEGEQFF.

This chain uses TRBV9 with TRBJ2-7; TRBD2 agrees at 12 bases. This CDR3 has 20 amino acids. Germline CDR1 SGDLS, CDR2 YYNGEE. The V segment lost 4 bases and the J segment 0 bases; nucleotides outside the gene matches: 17. The CDR3 reads CASSQRWRLAGVISSYEQYF. CDR3 sequence (DNA): TGTGCCAGCAGCCAAAGATGGAGACTAGCGGGGGTAATAAGCTCCTACGAGCAGTACTTC.

The genes are TRBV21-1 and TRBJ2-2; TRBD2 is the table's D call and was not checked against the DNA. TRBV21-1 is labeled a pseudogene. The CDR3 sequence is 12 residues long. The CDR3, as DNA: TGTGCCAGCAGCCCCCGGGCCGGGGAGCTGTTTTTT. Its translation: CASSPRAGELFF.

The chain couples TRBV30 to TRBJ2-5, with TRBD2 identical over 13 bases. The DNA matches TRBJ2-7 better at its end, which makes the J call doubtful. This CDR3 is built from 15 residues. Germline CDR1 GTSNPN, CDR2 SVGIG (reference sequence). This chain's CDR3 is CAWSFGLAGVSEQYF. The CDR3 region has the DNA TGTGCCTGGAGTTTCGGACTAGCGGGAGTATCCGAGCAGTACTTC.

V is TRBV7-9 and J is TRBJ1-4; D is perhaps TRBD1 (6 bases). Germline V gives CDR1 SEHNR, CDR2 FQNEAQ (reference sequence). The germline V and J ends were trimmed by 11 bases and 8 bases, with 24 bases remaining between them. The CDR3 length is 15 residues. The CDR3 spells CAQTRGVGLGEKLFF. The CDR3 nucleotides read TGTGCCCAGACCAGGGGAGTGGGCCTTGGGGAAAAACTGTTTTTT.

The DNA for the CDR3 is TGTGCCAGCAGGCTAGAGTCTAGCAGGGGGACCCAGTACTTC. Its translation is CASRLESSRGTQYF. This chain connects TRBV7-2 to TRBJ2-5, with D tentatively TRBD1 (6 bases). V lost 6 bases, J lost 7 bases, and 18 bases lay in between. Germline V gives CDR1 SGHTA, CDR2 FQGNSA. The CDR3 covers 14 residues.